This TCR beta chain was sequenced in a study of shared clonotypes between healthy human individuals. Study summary: Aged 18 to 49, the donors were a couple of women and a few men. A donor's plate count was three for CD4 naive and three for CD4 memory; CD8 naive had two and CD8 memory one.

In the naive CD8 group, cells lacked CD45RO and were positively selected for CCR7, so terminally differentiated effector memory CD45RA+ cells were left out. This clone was detected once. Its target is not known. Study-level points and caveats: Collection of samples was limited to blood; tissue repertoires likely differ.

Using immunoSEQ multiplex PCR, the repertoire was profiled, and TCRdb retains in-frame clones only, with some absent. The table lists millions of clones, about 94% of them singletons. CDR3 length: 16 amino acids. Per germline, CDR1 SGHDT and CDR2 YYEEEE. The V end was cut by 0 bases, the J end by 1 base, with 12 bases between. The sample consisted of naive CD8+ T cells sorted from blood. This TCR derives from a man younger than 35 in good health. The chain couples TRBV5-6 to TRBJ2-3, with D possibly being TRBD1 (5 bases). CDR3 nucleotide sequence: TGTGCCAGCAGCTTGGACAGGAGTTGGGGCACAGATACGCAGTATTTT. Translation gives CASSLDRSWGTDTQYF. Drawing the rest from reference TRBV5-6 and TRBJ2-3, the complete variable domain is DAGVTQSPTHLIKTRGQQVTLRCSPKSGHDTVSWYQQALGQGPQFIFQYYEEEERQRGNFPDRFSGHQFPNYSSELNVNALLLGDSALYLCASSLDRSWGTDTQYFGPGTRLTVL.